The present T cell receptor beta chain was sequenced within a study of CD8+CD57+ T cells in acquired aplastic anemia. Study in general: On average, sorted CD4+ and CD8+ cells gave 3 to 4 ug of DNA. Overall study findings and caveats: Shared by patients and controls, some 29 CD8+ CDR3s were abundant in patients.

In its sample, this clonotype was seen many times. Its specificity is not known. Genomic DNA provided the template from which TCR beta VDJ and CDR3 profiles were obtained. TCRdb itself ran the reads through MiXCR, one entry per CDR3 protein. This table holds 150,000 to 200,000 distinct CDR3 sequences, about half found once. Flow cytometry had shown expanded CD8+CD57+ cells in the patients chosen for sequencing. The germline gives CDR1 MNHNS, CDR2 SASEGT. The CDR3 runs 14 residues. Trimming took 5 bases from V and 6 from J, leaving 17 bases between them. The V gene is TRBV6-1, the J gene TRBJ2-7; possibly TRBD1 for D (5 bases). Input material: sorted CD4+, CD8+, or CD8+CD57+ T cells (not recorded which) from PBMCs. This TCR came from a human donor with aplastic anemia. CDR3 sequence reads: CASSLTLRQGEQYF. CDR3 nucleotides: TGTGCCAGCAGTCTAACTCTAAGGCAGGGCGAGCAGTACTTC.